This T cell receptor beta chain was obtained from a study of T-cell memory formation after mild COVID-19. About the research overall: Clusters of TCRs were largely donor specific. Study conclusions and caveats: Clones shrinking between day 15 and 85 showed a balanced CD4/CD8 split, and those that grew later tilted toward CD4+. CD4+ contracting clones lay mainly in CM and EM, CD8+ ones in EMRA. The study detected some responding clones in pre-infection memory, suggesting cross-reactive memory joined.

Trimming stripped 0 bases from V and 1 base from J, with 5 bases between. The CDR3 runs 14 residues. Germline CDR1 MNHEY, CDR2 SVGAGI. For this clonotype: Its antigen is as yet unknown.

TCRdb processed the 5' RACE reads anew with MiXCR; each CDR3 protein has one entry. The sample holds 350,000 to 450,000 distinct CDR3 sequences, 20% seen once. Sequencing was carried out using PBMCs or a T cell subset sorted from them (not recorded which). This clonotype originated in an adult woman who had mild COVID-19 (a few samples of this study predate the infection). Cell type and time point are not known. The chain employs TRBV6-5 and TRBJ2-3; D uncertain. CDR3 in amino acids: CASSYSKGTDTQYF. CDR3 sequence (DNA): TGTGCCAGCAGTTACTCGAAGGGCACAGATACGCAGTATTTT.